These 10 T cell receptor beta chains were sequenced from one sample in a study of cytomegalovirus exposure and HLA in healthy donors. The primer mix had 60 Vbeta and 13 Jbeta primers. Assay used: immunoSEQ multiplex PCR; TCRdb lists only in-frame clones, some missing. This table holds 150,000 to 200,000 clones, 82% found once. Sequencing used PBMCs. Receptors were obtained from a girl between 5 and 17 years old in good health and CMV-seropositive.

The rearrangement links TRBV13 to TRBJ1-3; tentatively, D is TRBD1 (6 bases). The CDR3 covers 16 residues. Germline loops: CDR1 PRHDT, CDR2 FYEKMQ (reference sequence). V was shortened by 5 bases and J by 5 bases, with 19 bases between the two germline ends. The CDR3, as DNA: TGTGCCAGCAGCACTCCCGGGACACTAAGCAGAAACACCATATATTTT. Its protein product is CASSTPGTLSRNTIYF.

This clone was detected once. In nucleotides, the CDR3 is TGCGCCAGCAGCCAAGGACAGGATGGCTCCTACGAGCAGTACTTC. It translates to CASSQGQDGSYEQYF. The genes are TRBV4-1 and TRBJ2-7, with a weak D call TRBD1 (6 bases). The length of the CDR3 is 15 residues. Germline CDR1 and CDR2: MGHRA and YSYEKL. Trimming shortened V by 1 base and J by 0 bases, and 10 bases separated the two germline ends.

The chain joins TRBV6-5 to TRBJ1-2; no definite D call. Trimming shortened V by 2 bases and J by 8 bases, and 15 bases separated the two germline ends. Germline CDR1 and CDR2: MNHEY and SVGAGI. This CDR3 is built from 14 residues. CDR3 nucleotides: TGTGCCAGCAGTTACGGCGGAAGCCTGCAAGGCTACACCTTC. This codes for CASSYGGSLQGYTF.

The chain has TRBV9 and TRBJ2-7; TRBD2 might be the D (6 bases). The V gene lost 4 bases and the J gene lost 2 bases, with 16 bases spanning the gap. This CDR3 comprises 15 residues. From germline, CDR1 is SGDLS and CDR2 YYNGEE. DNA for the CDR3: TGTGCCAGCAGCCCACCGGGGGACGGGACCTACGAGCAGTACTTC. It encodes CASSPPGDGTYEQYF.

This clone has more than one count but fewer than ten. The chain combines TRBV6-1 with TRBJ1-2; D is perhaps TRBD1 (6 bases). Germline V lookup: CDR1 MNHNS, CDR2 SASEGT. The CDR3 sequence is 13 residues long. V gave up 0 bases and J gave up 6 bases, with 8 bases separating them. The CDR3 spells CASSEAQGNGYTF. In DNA form, the CDR3 reads TGTGCCAGCAGTGAAGCGCAGGGGAATGGCTACACCTTC.

The chain combines TRBV7-2 with TRBJ1-2; tentatively, D is TRBD1 (5 bases). CDR1 SGHTA and CDR2 FQGNSA come from the germline V gene. This CDR3 spans 15 amino acids. Trimming removed 1 base at V and 3 bases at J, with 12 bases between. The CDR3 region is CASSLGLGAHYGYTF. The CDR3 DNA is TGTGCCAGCAGCTTAGGTTTAGGGGCACACTATGGCTACACCTTC.

The rearrangement links TRBV19 to TRBJ2-1, with D possibly being TRBD1 (6 bases). The CDR3 length is 12 residues. Trimming took 4 bases from V and 12 from J, leaving 13 bases between them. Per germline, CDR1 LNHDA and CDR2 SQIVND (reference sequence). CDR3 nucleotide sequence: TGTGCCAGTAGTACCACAGGGATAGGGCAGTTCTTC. Translated: CASSTTGIGQFF.

The J gene is TRBJ2-2, the V gene TRBV27, with a possible D match to TRBD1 (6 bases). This CDR3 spans 13 amino acids. Trimming pared 2 bases from V and 6 bases from J, leaving 7 bases between. Germline V gives CDR1 MNHEY, CDR2 SMNVEV (reference sequence). The CDR3 is CASSLRQAGELFF. In nucleotides, the CDR3 is TGTGCCAGCAGTTTAAGACAGGCCGGGGAGCTGTTTTTT.

The V call is TRBV6-5, the J call TRBJ2-1; 9 bases map to TRBD1. V shed 7 bases, J shed 0 bases, and the junction held 4 bases outside the gene matches. CDR1 is MNHEY and CDR2 is SVGAGI in the germline V gene. CDR3 length: 15 amino acids. The CDR3 loop is CASKQGAFSYNEQFF. The CDR3 DNA follows: TGTGCCAGCAAACAGGGGGCGTTCTCCTACAATGAGCAGTTCTTC.

The genes are TRBV19 and TRBJ2-1; TRBD2 might be the D (5 bases). V lost 2 bases and J 6 bases, leaving 17 bases between the germline ends. The CDR3 consists of 16 residues. Germline V gene sequence: CDR1 LNHDA, CDR2 SQIVND (reference sequence). CDR3 amino acids: CASSILGSGRFNEQFF. In DNA, the CDR3 is TGTGCCAGTAGTATACTGGGCAGCGGCAGGTTCAATGAGCAGTTCTTC.